These 25 T cell receptor beta chains originate from one sample sequenced in a study of identical twins. TCRdb called the 5' RACE reads again in MiXCR, with one record for every CDR3 protein. The sample has about 460,000 distinct CDR3 sequences, 12% to 15% seen once. The data were also submitted as part of a second study, on yellow fever vaccine responses in identical twins.

The sample was CD4+ T cells sorted from blood. The receptor set was obtained from a woman younger than 30 in good health.

This clonotype was detected only a few times. This rearrangement joins TRBV7-2 to TRBJ2-2; 7 positions match TRBD1. Germline V lookup: CDR1 SGHTA, CDR2 FQGNSA. The CDR3 is made up of 15 amino acids. Trimming cost V 5 bases and J 6 bases; bases outside gene matches: 9. CDR3 sequence reads: CASSTQSTGSGELFF. The CDR3 nucleotides are TGTGCCAGCAGCACTCAATCGACAGGGTCCGGGGAGCTGTTTTTT.

This clonotype has only a few counts. This chain uses TRBV7-2 with TRBJ2-1, with no clear D. Trimming pared 1 base from V and 0 bases from J, leaving 13 bases between. CDR3 length: 17 residues. Germline V lookup: CDR1 SGHTA, CDR2 FQGNSA. The CDR3: CASSLGWGQSSYNEQFF. The CDR3 region has the DNA TGTGCCAGCAGCTTAGGATGGGGTCAGAGCTCCTACAATGAGCAGTTCTTC.

The chain carries TRBV12-3 or TRBV12-4 and TRBJ2-7; no reliable D call. Deletions cut 4 bases from V and 6 bases from J, with 13 bases between. There are 13 residues in the CDR3. The CDR3 sequence is CASSWSQESEQYF. DNA for the CDR3: TGTGCCAGCAGTTGGTCTCAAGAGAGCGAGCAGTACTTC.

This clonotype occurred a few times. The chain uses TRBV7-6 and TRBJ2-1, with D tentatively TRBD2 (7 bases). Germline values: CDR1 SGHVS, CDR2 FNYEAQ. The CDR3 loop spans 14 amino acids. Between the trimmed V and J ends, which lost 4 bases and 8 bases, there was a span of 15 bases. The CDR3 protein is CASSWAQGGDEQFF. The CDR3 nucleotides read TGTGCCAGCAGCTGGGCACAGGGAGGGGATGAGCAGTTCTTC. The full variable domain, completed using reference TRBV7-6 and TRBJ2-1, is GAGVSQSPRYKVTKRGQDVALRCDPISGHVSLYWYRQALGQGPEFLTYFNYEAQQDKSGLPNDRFSAERPEGSISTLTIQRTEQRDSAMYRCASSWAQGGDEQFFGPGTRLTVL.

The chain joins TRBV7-3 to TRBJ1-1; 10 bases match TRBD1. After removal of 5 bases from V and 6 bases from J, the junction contained 9 bases not matched to a gene. Germline V gives CDR1 SGHTA, CDR2 FQGTGA. The CDR3 is 15 amino acids. CDR3 loop: CASSEGQGSRSEAFF. In DNA form, the CDR3 reads TGTGCCAGCAGCGAGGGACAGGGGAGTCGCTCTGAAGCTTTCTTT.

This clonotype was seen more than once but under ten times. The chain couples TRBV11-2 to TRBJ2-1; possibly TRBD2 for D (5 bases). Germline V gene data show CDR1 as SGHAT and CDR2 as FQNNGV. This CDR3 region has 14 residues. Trimming took 3 bases from V and 10 from J, leaving 16 bases between them. DNA for the CDR3: TGTGCCAGCAGCTTCGAAGGTTGGCGGGCAGAGCAGTTCTTC. Encoded protein: CASSFEGWRAEQFF.

The V gene is TRBV4-3, the J gene TRBJ2-1, with 9 bases identical to TRBD2. The V and J ends lost 0 bases and 10 bases, in that order; junction bases with no gene match: 7. The CDR3 extends over 15 amino acids. Germline V gene data show CDR1 as LGHNA and CDR2 as YSLEER. The CDR3 here is CASSQDGGAGGEQFF. CDR3 bases: TGCGCCAGCAGCCAAGATGGGGGAGCGGGAGGCGAGCAGTTCTTC.

V and J are TRBV9 and TRBJ2-1; no clear D. The CDR3 contains 14 residues. The germline gives CDR1 SGDLS, CDR2 YYNGEE. Trimming cost V 0 bases and J 9 bases, with 13 bases left between them. CDR3 residues: CASSVGNAYGEQFF. CDR3 nucleotides: TGTGCCAGCAGCGTAGGAAATGCTTACGGTGAGCAGTTCTTC. The whole variable domain, remainder taken from reference TRBV9 and TRBJ2-1, is DSGVTQTPKHLITATGQRVTLRCSPRSGDLSVYWYQQSLDQGLQFLIQYYNGEERAKGNILERFSAQQFPDLHSELNLSSLELGDSALYFCASSVGNAYGEQFFGPGTRLTVL.

This clonotype came up a few times. The chain employs TRBV3-1 and TRBJ2-7; TRBD1 is a possible D gene (8 bases). V was trimmed by 4 bases and J by 4 bases, leaving 17 bases between them. CDR3 length equals 15 residues. Germline lookup yields CDR1 LGHDT and CDR2 YNNKEL (reference sequence). CDR3 in amino acids: CASSRFDRGGYEQYF. The CDR3 bases are TGTGCCAGCAGCCGTTTTGACAGGGGAGGGTACGAGCAGTACTTC.

The gene calls are TRBV5-1 and TRBJ2-1; 8 nucleotides align to TRBD1. The germline gives CDR1 SGHRS, CDR2 YFSETQ. The CDR3 loop spans 17 amino acids. The V segment lost 1 base and the J segment 8 bases; nucleotides outside the gene matches: 14. CDR3 sequence (DNA): TGCGCCAGCAGCTTGCCTTGGCAGGGGGCCCTCTTCGATGAGCAGTTCTTC. Residues: CASSLPWQGALFDEQFF.

In this sample, this clonotype turned up a few times. This chain links TRBV6-1 with TRBJ2-5; D might be TRBD1 or TRBD2, each matching 5 bases. Trimming shortened V by 8 bases and J by 2 bases, and 18 bases separated the two germline ends. This CDR3 is 15 amino acids long. Germline V gene sequence: CDR1 MNHNS, CDR2 SASEGT. The CDR3: CASGASPGPQETQYF. As DNA, the CDR3 is TGTGCCAGCGGGGCTAGCCCAGGGCCACAAGAGACCCAGTACTTC.

The chain uses TRBV5-6 and TRBJ1-1; D unresolved. Germline CDR1 SGHDT, CDR2 YYEEEE. The CDR3 covers 15 residues. Trimming stripped 0 bases from V and 0 bases from J, with 9 bases between. CDR3 loop: CASSLGFLLNTEAFF. The CDR3 DNA reads TGTGCCAGCAGCTTGGGGTTCCTACTGAACACTGAAGCTTTCTTT.

The genes are TRBV11-2 and TRBJ1-6; possibly TRBD1 for D (5 bases). Trimming shortened V by 5 bases and J by 4 bases, and 12 bases separated the two germline ends. The CDR3 is made up of 15 amino acids. Germline values: CDR1 SGHAT, CDR2 FQNNGV. CDR3 amino acids: CASSPAGTYNSPLHF. In nucleotides, the CDR3 is TGTGCCAGCAGCCCGGCCGGGACGTATAATTCACCCCTCCACTTT.

At least ten counts were recorded for this clonotype. DNA of the CDR3: TGCGCCAGCAGCTTAGGACCCGCGAGCACAGATACGCAGTATTTT. As protein: CASSLGPASTDTQYF. This chain links TRBV5-1 with TRBJ2-3; D is uncertain. Trimming stripped 2 bases from V and 0 bases from J, with 10 bases between. CDR1 and CDR2 from the germline V gene are SGHRS and YFSETQ. This CDR3 comprises 15 residues.

The rearrangement uses TRBV4-2 and TRBJ2-2, with 9 bases lining up with TRBD1. The trim removed 2 bases at V and 6 bases at J, leaving 7 bases unmatched. This CDR3 is 16 amino acids long. Per the germline V gene, CDR1 is LGHNA and CDR2 is YNFKEQ. CDR3 nucleotide sequence: TGTGCCAGCAGCCAAAGGGGACAGGGTGTCGCCGGGGAGCTGTTTTTT. It yields the protein CASSQRGQGVAGELFF.

The chain links TRBV29-1 to TRBJ2-3, with 9 bases lining up with TRBD1. From germline, CDR1 is SQVTM and CDR2 ANQGSEA. Trimming cost V 7 bases and J 6 bases; bases outside gene matches: 17. This CDR3 has 16 amino acids. The CDR3 DNA is TGCAGCGCCGCAAGGGGGGGACAGGGAGCGGCGGATACGCAGTATTTT. It specifies CSAARGGQGAADTQYF.

This clonotype was counted only a few times. The rearrangement links TRBV20-1 to TRBJ2-3; D not certain. Germline CDR1 and CDR2: DFQATT and SNEGSKA (reference sequence). The CDR3 sequence is 15 residues long. The V and J ends lost 0 bases and 3 bases respectively, with 13 bases between them. The CDR3 reads CSARDRVGRTDTQYF. The CDR3 bases are TGCAGTGCTAGAGATCGAGTAGGGCGTACAGATACGCAGTATTTT.

This clonotype has only a few counts. J is TRBJ2-7 and V is TRBV20-1, with a tentative D call TRBD2 (6 bases). V was pared by 3 bases and J by 3 bases, with 9 bases between. The CDR3 is 12 amino acids. Germline values: CDR1 DFQATT, CDR2 SNEGSKA (reference sequence). CDR3 in DNA: TGCAGTGCTAGGGGGGGTCTCTACGAGCAGTACTTC. Translated, it gives CSARGGLYEQYF.

This clonotype was counted ten times or more. The chain combines TRBV5-5 with TRBJ2-7; tentatively, D is TRBD2 (5 bases). Germline CDR1 SGHKS, CDR2 YYEKEE (reference sequence). This CDR3 has 15 residues. V lost 2 bases, J lost 0 bases, and 12 bases lay in between. The CDR3 DNA reads as TGTGCCAGCAGCTTCAGGACTTCGAGCTCCTACGAGCAGTACTTC. Residues: CASSFRTSSSYEQYF.

This clonotype was counted a few times. The chain uses TRBV28 and TRBJ2-7; D unclear. The germline V gene encodes CDR1 MDHEN and CDR2 SYDVKM. The length of the CDR3 is 14 residues. With 2 bases removed from V and 1 base from J, the gap between germline ends came to 9 bases. In DNA form, the CDR3 reads TGTGCCAGCAGTTTAATAAGGGTATCCTACGAGCAGTACTTC. Translating it yields CASSLIRVSYEQYF.

This clonotype has more than one count but fewer than ten. This chain joins TRBV7-3 and TRBJ1-5; TRBD1 aligns across 7 bases. V was pared by 3 bases and J by 7 bases, with 3 bases of the junction left unmatched. Germline assignment: CDR1 SGHTA and CDR2 FQGTGA. The CDR3 totals 13 residues. This CDR3 is CASSLDRLQPQHF. In DNA, the CDR3 is TGTGCCAGCAGCTTGGACAGGCTCCAGCCCCAGCATTTT. The entire variable domain, with the rest obtained from reference TRBV7-3 and TRBJ1-5, is as follows: GAGVSQTPSNKVTEKGKYVELRCDPISGHTALYWYRQSLGQGPEFLIYFQGTGAADDSGLPNDRFFAVRPEGSVSTLKIQRTERGDSAVYLCASSLDRLQPQHFGDGTRLSIL.

The chain joins TRBV18 to TRBJ2-1; D call uncertain. The V gene's germline CDR1 is KGHSH and CDR2 LQKENI. The CDR3 runs to 17 residues. The V end was cut by 3 bases, the J end by 0 bases, with 15 bases between. The CDR3 region is CASSPSRSPSSYNEQFF. The CDR3, as DNA: TGTGCCAGCTCACCGTCTCGGAGCCCGAGCTCCTACAATGAGCAGTTCTTC.

This clonotype was detected a few times. The V and J genes are TRBV20-1 and TRBJ2-5; 9 bases are shared with TRBD1. The CDR3 runs 14 residues. Germline values: CDR1 DFQATT, CDR2 SNEGSKA (reference sequence). V shed 5 bases, J shed 4 bases, and the junction held 8 bases outside the gene matches. CDR3 nucleotides: TGCAGTGCTCCCCCACAGGGGGCGTCAGAGACCCAGTACTTC. Its translation is CSAPPQGASETQYF.

This clonotype was counted only a few times. The chain employs TRBV20-1 and TRBJ2-7, with D tentatively TRBD1 (5 bases). With 5 bases removed from V and 0 bases from J, the gap between germline ends came to 8 bases. The CDR3 runs to 12 residues. In germline, CDR1 is DFQATT, CDR2 SNEGSKA (reference sequence). CDR3 amino acids: CSAGASSYEQYF. The CDR3 DNA reads as TGCAGTGCTGGGGCTAGCTCCTACGAGCAGTACTTC.

The sample holds a few counts of this clonotype. This rearrangement joins TRBV20-1 to TRBJ1-6; TRBD1 matches at 12 bases. CDR3 size: 14 residues. From germline, CDR1 is DFQATT and CDR2 SNEGSKA (reference sequence). Unmatched junction bases numbered 3, after V lost 5 bases and J lost 7 bases. The CDR3 DNA reads as TGCAGTGCTTTGGGACAGGGGGCGAATTCACCCCTCCACTTT. It codes for CSALGQGANSPLHF.